A single sample is the source of the 23 T cell receptor beta chains below, sequenced in a study of blood T cell repertoires in COVID-19. The data were produced by immunoSEQ multiplex PCR, yet TCRdb's version contains in-frame clones alone and is incomplete. The sample shows about 260,000 clones, approximately 89% of them seen only once. The sequenced sample was PBMCs or T cells enriched from blood (not recorded which). The receptors were sampled from a woman aged 40 to 50 who had been exposed to COVID-19.

A few counts support this clone. The chain links TRBV20-1 to TRBJ1-2, with D possibly being TRBD1 (6 bases). The CDR3 length is 13 residues. CDR1 and CDR2 (germline): DFQATT, SNEGSKA (reference sequence). V was clipped by 3 bases and J by 4 bases, with 12 bases between them. The CDR3 region is CSASETGRYGYTF. CDR3 in DNA: TGCAGTGCTAGTGAGACAGGCCGCTATGGCTACACCTTC.

The rearrangement joins TRBV7-3 to TRBJ2-1; 10 bases fit TRBD2. The J segment lost 9 bases and the V segment lost 2 bases, leaving 13 bases of the junction unmatched. CDR3 length: 17 amino acids. CDR1 SGHTA and CDR2 FQGTGA come from the germline V gene. Here the CDR3 DNA reads TGTGCCAGCAGCTTATTCGGTGGGTCCGGGACTAGCGCTGAGCAGTTCTTC. Protein sequence: CASSLFGGSGTSAEQFF.

The J gene is TRBJ1-1, the V gene TRBV7-3, with D uncertain. There are 13 residues in the CDR3. V lost 0 bases and J lost 5, with 7 bases in between. The germline gives CDR1 SGHTA, CDR2 FQGTGA. In DNA, the CDR3 is TGTGCCAGCAGCTTAACGCGAATAACTGAAGCTTTCTTT. The encoded protein is CASSLTRITEAFF. The full variable domain, its missing parts supplied by reference TRBV7-3 and TRBJ1-1, is GAGVSQTPSNKVTEKGKYVELRCDPISGHTALYWYRQSLGQGPEFLIYFQGTGAADDSGLPNDRFFAVRPEGSVSTLKIQRTERGDSAVYLCASSLTRITEAFFGQGTRLTVV.

The gene calls are TRBV5-4 and TRBJ1-6, with 10 bases aligning to TRBD1. Germline V gene sequence: CDR1 SGHNT, CDR2 YYREEE (reference sequence). With 3 bases clipped from V and 7 bases from J, the junction kept 4 bases outside the gene matches. The CDR3 sequence is 15 residues long. The CDR3 DNA follows: TGTGCCAGCAGCTCAGGACAGGGGGTCAATTCACCCCTCCACTTT. Translated, it gives CASSSGQGVNSPLHF. Combining the CDR3 with reference TRBV5-4 and TRBJ1-6 gives the whole variable domain ETGVTQSPTHLIKTRGQQVTLRCSSQSGHNTVSWYQQALGQGPQFIFQYYREEENGRGNFPPRFSGLQFPNYSSELNVNALELDDSALYLCASSSGQGVNSPLHFGNGTRLTVT.

Here the CDR3 DNA reads TGTGCCAGCAGTGCCAGGGGTGGGCATAACTATGGCTACACCTTC. Amino acid sequence: CASSARGGHNYGYTF. The chain has TRBV28 and TRBJ1-2; D perhaps matches TRBD1 (6 bases). The CDR3 has 15 residues. V shed 5 bases and J shed 1 base, with 14 bases lying between them. Germline CDR1 is MDHEN and CDR2 is SYDVKM.

This clone has just a few counts. The V gene is TRBV6-1, the J gene TRBJ1-3; 8 bases are a match to TRBD1. J gave up 0 bases and V 4 bases, and 8 bases lay outside the gene matches. In germline, CDR1 is MNHNS, CDR2 SASEGT. The CDR3 covers 17 residues. This chain's CDR3 is CASSALQGGLSGNTIYF. The CDR3 coding sequence is TGTGCCAGCAGTGCCCTACAGGGGGGACTCTCTGGAAACACCATATATTTT.

The chain recombines TRBV4-2 with TRBJ2-1; TRBD2 agrees at 14 bases. V was pared by 3 bases and J by 7 bases, with 8 bases of the junction left unmatched. The CDR3 has 17 amino acids. Germline-derived CDR1 and CDR2 are LGHNA and YNFKEQ. The CDR3 loop reads CASSQGTSGSSGNEQFF. CDR3 in DNA: TGTGCCAGCAGCCAGGGGACTAGCGGGAGTTCGGGGAATGAGCAGTTCTTC.

V gene TRBV6-4 combines with J gene TRBJ1-2; D ambiguous. Deletions cut 0 bases from V and 4 bases from J, with 9 bases between. The germline gives CDR1 MRHNA, CDR2 SNTAGT. This CDR3 is 14 amino acids long. The CDR3 protein is CASSDSGRPYGYTF. The CDR3 region has the DNA TGTGCCAGCAGTGACTCCGGCAGGCCCTATGGCTACACCTTC.

This sequence joins TRBV7-8 and TRBJ1-2; 8 positions match TRBD1. This CDR3 region has 12 residues. The V and J ends lost 5 bases and 8 bases, in that order; junction bases with no gene match: 4. Germline-derived CDR1 and CDR2 are SGHVS and FQNEAQ. The CDR3 DNA follows: TGTGCCAGCAGCGCAGGGGGCGCGGGCTACACCTTC. Protein: CASSAGGAGYTF.

The V call is TRBV5-5, the J call TRBJ1-2, with D possibly TRBD1 on 5 matching bases. Trimming removed 2 bases at V and 5 bases at J, with 16 bases between. CDR1 and CDR2 (germline): SGHKS, YYEKEE (reference sequence). The CDR3 has 15 residues. The CDR3 loop is CASSFEAGIGYGYTF. Written as DNA, the CDR3 is TGTGCCAGCAGCTTTGAGGCAGGGATTGGGTATGGCTACACCTTC.

The chain links TRBV3-1 (or the pseudogene TRBV3-2) to TRBJ1-2; 7 bases line up with TRBD1. This CDR3 contains 15 residues. Looked up from germline, CDR1 is LGHDT and CDR2 is YNNKEL (reference sequence). The trim removed 0 bases at V and 2 bases at J, leaving 3 bases unmatched. The CDR3 spells CASSQEPGGNYGYTF. The CDR3, as DNA: TGTGCCAGCAGCCAAGAACCAGGGGGAAACTATGGCTACACCTTC.

The V and J genes are TRBV18 and TRBJ2-4; D might be TRBD1 (5 bases). Trimming stripped 3 bases from V and 3 bases from J, with 9 bases between. CDR1 KGHSH and CDR2 LQKENI come from the germline V gene. The CDR3 consists of 14 residues. CDR3 DNA: TGTGCCAGCTCACCGGGGCAGTTCAAAAACATTCAGTACTTC. Its protein product is CASSPGQFKNIQYF.

The chain employs TRBV13 and TRBJ1-1; D ambiguous. Germline CDR1 reads PRHDT; CDR2 reads FYEKMQ (reference sequence). The CDR3 spans 17 residues. The germline V and J ends were trimmed by 5 bases and 0 bases, with 19 bases remaining between them. The CDR3 DNA follows: TGTGCCAGCAGCGCCGCGGGTTCCGGGATCCTGAACACTGAAGCTTTCTTT. Translating it yields CASSAAGSGILNTEAFF.

The gene calls are TRBV5-4 and TRBJ2-5; TRBD2 agrees at 7 bases. There are 14 residues in the CDR3. Germline CDR1 is SGHNT and CDR2 is YYREEE (reference sequence). The ends lost 4 bases at V and 5 bases at J; junction bases unmatched: 8. The CDR3 spells CASSRGGGLETQYF. In DNA form, the CDR3 reads TGTGCCAGCAGCCGTGGGGGGGGGTTGGAGACCCAGTACTTC.

CDR3 nucleotides: TGTGCCAGTCGCCCACGGACAAACTCTGGAAACACCATATATTTT. This encodes CASRPRTNSGNTIYF. This chain links TRBV19 with TRBJ1-3; maybe TRBD1 (5 bases). Trimming shortened V by 8 bases and J by 0 bases, and 14 bases separated the two germline ends. The germline V gene encodes CDR1 LNHDA and CDR2 SQIVND (reference sequence). The CDR3 covers 15 residues.

The genes are TRBV5-5 and TRBJ1-3, with D possibly matching TRBD1 (5 bases). Germline CDR1 SGHKS, CDR2 YYEKEE (reference sequence). V lost 0 bases and J 0 bases, leaving 10 bases between the germline ends. This CDR3 has 16 residues. CDR3: CASSLGPQGSGNTIYF. The CDR3 region has the DNA TGTGCCAGCAGCTTGGGTCCCCAGGGCTCTGGAAACACCATATATTTT.

V gene TRBV9 combines with J gene TRBJ2-7; 7 nucleotides agree with TRBD1. J lost 0 bases, V lost 4 bases, and 4 bases had no gene match. The germline gives CDR1 SGDLS, CDR2 YYNGEE. The CDR3 runs 14 residues. In nucleotides, the CDR3 is TGTGCCAGCAGCTCCGGGGACAGCTCCTACGAGCAGTACTTC. Encoded protein: CASSSGDSSYEQYF.

This clone was counted once. The chain uses TRBV5-1 and TRBJ1-2, with D perhaps matching TRBD1 (5 bases). The CDR3 sequence is 13 residues long. V was cut by 1 base and J by 9 bases, with 13 bases left in between. Germline lookup yields CDR1 SGHRS and CDR2 YFSETQ. The CDR3 DNA is TGCGCCAGCAGCTTGCTACAGGAAGATAGCTACACCTTC. It yields the protein CASSLLQEDSYTF. Based on the CDR3 plus reference TRBV5-1 and TRBJ1-2, the full variable domain is KAGVTQTPRYLIKTRGQQVTLSCSPISGHRSVSWYQQTPGQGLQFLFEYFSETQRNKGNFPGRFSGRQFSNSRSEMNVSTLELGDSALYLCASSLLQEDSYTFGSGTRLTVV.

The chain joins TRBV7-2 to TRBJ2-2, with D possibly TRBD1 on 5 matching bases. Looked up from germline, CDR1 is SGHTA and CDR2 is FQGNSA. CDR3 length equals 14 residues. V lost 2 bases, J lost 7 bases, and 11 bases lay in between. The CDR3 DNA reads as TGTGCCAGCAGCTTACAGGGAAGGGGCGGGGAGCTGTTTTTT. Encoded protein: CASSLQGRGGELFF.

The chain combines TRBV7-3 with TRBJ2-3; weak D call: TRBD2 (6 bases). CDR3 length: 15 residues. Trimming shortened V by 0 bases and J by 3 bases, and 10 bases separated the two germline ends. Germline values: CDR1 SGHTA, CDR2 FQGTGA. CDR3 nucleotide sequence: TGTGCCAGCAGCTTAACCGGGGGATGGACAGATACGCAGTATTTT. Its protein product is CASSLTGGWTDTQYF. The complete variable domain, with remaining parts taken from reference TRBV7-3 and TRBJ2-3, reads GAGVSQTPSNKVTEKGKYVELRCDPISGHTALYWYRQSLGQGPEFLIYFQGTGAADDSGLPNDRFFAVRPEGSVSTLKIQRTERGDSAVYLCASSLTGGWTDTQYFGPGTRLTVL.

The chain is built from TRBV2 and TRBJ1-1; D is undetermined. CDR3 length: 12 residues. From germline, CDR1 is SNHLY and CDR2 FYNNEI. The germline V and J ends were trimmed by 9 bases and 7 bases, with 15 bases remaining between them. In nucleotides, the CDR3 is TGTGCCAGGGCTGGTCTAGGAGATGAAGCTTTCTTT. This sequence encodes CARAGLGDEAFF.

The chain employs TRBV6-5 and TRBJ1-3, with 8 bases that match TRBD1. This CDR3 is built from 13 residues. The germline V gene encodes CDR1 MNHEY and CDR2 SVGAGI. Trimming at V came to 6 bases and at J to 4 bases, leaving 2 bases not matched to a gene. CDR3 loop: CASSRDRGNTIYF. As DNA, the CDR3 is TGTGCCAGCAGCAGGGACAGGGGAAACACCATATATTTT.

The J gene is TRBJ1-2, the V gene TRBV4-2; TRBD1 aligns across 9 bases. The CDR3 contains 17 residues. Looked up from germline, CDR1 is LGHNA and CDR2 is YNFKEQ. V gave up 4 bases and J gave up 2 bases; unmatched junction bases: 11. CDR3 sequence (DNA): TGTGCCAGCAGCCCCGGGACAGGGAACGATTTGAACTATGGCTACACCTTC. Protein sequence: CASSPGTGNDLNYGYTF.